The 21 T cell receptor beta chains below all came from one sample that was sequenced in a study of siplizumab effects on memory and regulatory T cells. Generated by immunoSEQ multiplex PCR, the TCRdb table keeps only in-frame clones and is missing some. The data contain around 82,000 clones, 93% of them singletons. Sequenced material: CD8+ T cells sorted from blood. The receptors shown here come from a human donor in good health.

The chain recombines TRBV4-1 with TRBJ1-1; D call uncertain. Germline V CDR1 and CDR2: MGHRA, YSYEKL. CDR3 length: 14 residues. V dropped 1 base and J dropped 1 base, with 7 bases sitting between them. The CDR3 region is CASSQVATNTEAFF. The CDR3 nucleotides are TGCGCCAGCAGCCAAGTCGCTACGAACACTGAAGCTTTCTTT.

This rearrangement joins TRBV5-1 to TRBJ1-6; tentatively, D is TRBD1 (6 bases). V lost 2 bases and J lost 6, with 15 bases in between. The CDR3 has 16 amino acids. CDR1 SGHRS and CDR2 YFSETQ come from the germline V gene. CDR3 nucleotide sequence: TGCGCCAGCAGCTTTGACGGGGGCCCCCTTAATTCACCCCTCCACTTT. This codes for CASSFDGGPLNSPLHF.

The J gene is TRBJ2-3, the V gene TRBV28; 9 nucleotides match TRBD2. There are 13 residues in the CDR3. Trimming at V came to 7 bases and at J to 11 bases, leaving 10 bases not matched to a gene. From germline, CDR1 is MDHEN and CDR2 SYDVKM. In nucleotides, the CDR3 is TGTGCCAGCAACTCGCGGGGGGGCTCGGAGCAGTATTTT. It encodes CASNSRGGSEQYF.

The rearrangement joins TRBV9 to TRBJ2-7, with no clear D. The germline CDR1 and CDR2 sequences are SGDLS and YYNGEE. The CDR3 loop spans 14 amino acids. Trimming stripped 0 bases from V and 1 base from J, with 8 bases between. The CDR3 reads CASSVGGFSYEQYF. As DNA, the CDR3 is TGTGCCAGCAGCGTAGGGGGATTTTCCTACGAGCAGTACTTC.

This chain joins TRBV7-3 and TRBJ2-3; TRBD2 agrees at 9 bases. V shed 6 bases and J 0 bases; nucleotides not matched to a gene: 7. The CDR3 is made up of 16 amino acids. CDR1 SGHTA and CDR2 FQGTGA come from the germline V gene. The CDR3 sequence: CASSFGLALSTDTQYF. In DNA, the CDR3 is TGTGCCAGCAGTTTCGGACTAGCGCTGAGCACAGATACGCAGTATTTT. Full variable domain (missing parts from reference TRBV7-3 and TRBJ2-3): GAGVSQTPSNKVTEKGKYVELRCDPISGHTALYWYRQSLGQGPEFLIYFQGTGAADDSGLPNDRFFAVRPEGSVSTLKIQRTERGDSAVYLCASSFGLALSTDTQYFGPGTRLTVL.

This clone came up once. The chain is built from TRBV28 and TRBJ2-3; no firm D call. Trimming removed 3 bases at V and 1 base at J, with 11 bases between. CDR1 is MDHEN, CDR2 SYDVKM, per germline. The CDR3 loop spans 15 amino acids. This CDR3 is CASSLATPRTDTQYF. DNA of the CDR3: TGTGCCAGCAGTTTGGCTACTCCCCGCACAGATACGCAGTATTTT. Full variable domain (missing parts from reference TRBV28 and TRBJ2-3): DVKVTQSSRYLVKRTGEKVFLECVQDMDHENMFWYRQDPGLGLRLIYFSYDVKMKEKGDIPEGYSVSREKKERFSLILESASTNQTSMYLCASSLATPRTDTQYFGPGTRLTVL.

The chain links TRBV9 to TRBJ2-2; no reliable D call. This CDR3 spans 13 amino acids. CDR1 and CDR2 from the germline V gene are SGDLS and YYNGEE. Trimming cost V 0 bases and J 7 bases, with 7 bases left between them. CDR3 in DNA: TGTGCCAGCAGCGTAGTTGGTGGCGGGGAGCTGTTTTTT. It translates to CASSVVGGGELFF.

The chain has TRBV9 and TRBJ2-1, with 7 bases fitting TRBD1. The V and J ends lost 4 bases and 9 bases, in that order; junction bases with no gene match: 4. The CDR3 runs 12 residues. Per the germline V gene, CDR1 is SGDLS and CDR2 is YYNGEE. The CDR3 nucleotides read TGTGCCAGCAGCTTAGGGGGCAGTGAGCAGTTCTTC. Protein product: CASSLGGSEQFF.

The chain links TRBV20-1 to TRBJ2-7; D not resolved. Germline V lookup: CDR1 DFQATT, CDR2 SNEGSKA (reference sequence). This CDR3 spans 10 amino acids. V lost 6 bases to trimming and J lost 5 bases, with 8 bases between them. The CDR3 bases are TGCAGTGCGCTCGGCGACGAGCAGTACTTC. It yields the protein CSALGDEQYF.

J is TRBJ2-1 and V is TRBV9; D might be TRBD1 (6 bases). The V gene's germline CDR1 is SGDLS and CDR2 YYNGEE. The V gene lost 0 bases and the J gene lost 2 bases, with 9 bases spanning the gap. The CDR3 is 15 residues long. The CDR3 DNA sequence: TGTGCCAGCAGCGTAGTGTGGACAGCCTACAATGAGCAGTTCTTC. This codes for CASSVVWTAYNEQFF.

The chain uses TRBV19 and TRBJ1-2, with D perhaps TRBD1 (6 bases). Trimming stripped 3 bases from V and 4 bases from J, with 18 bases between. CDR3 length equals 16 residues. Germline V gives CDR1 LNHDA, CDR2 SQIVND (reference sequence). The CDR3 DNA reads TGTGCCAGTAGTATGGATGGCAGGGGCGATCTCTATGGCTACACCTTC. Encoded protein: CASSMDGRGDLYGYTF. Together with reference TRBV19 and TRBJ1-2, the CDR3 gives the full variable domain: DGGITQSPKYLFRKEGQNVTLSCEQNLNHDAMYWYRQDPGQGLRLIYYSQIVNDFQKGDIAEGYSVSREKKESFPLTVTSAQKNPTAFYLCASSMDGRGDLYGYTFGSGTRLTVV.

The chain is built from TRBV10-3 and TRBJ1-2; D gene uncertain. This CDR3 is 14 amino acids long. The germline V and J ends were trimmed by 7 bases and 3 bases, with 15 bases remaining between them. Germline CDR1 reads ENHRY; CDR2 reads SYGVKD. In nucleotides, the CDR3 is TGTGCCATCAATCGTATGGAGGGCGACTATGGCTACACCTTC. Protein sequence: CAINRMEGDYGYTF.

The table lists this clone with a count of one. J is TRBJ1-6 and V is TRBV6-5; D is ambiguous. The V end lost 6 bases, the J end lost 0 bases, and 9 bases lay between the germline ends. The CDR3 sequence is 15 residues long. In germline, CDR1 is MNHEY, CDR2 SVGAGI. The CDR3: CASRTGSSYNSPLHF. The CDR3, as DNA: TGTGCCAGCAGGACTGGTAGCTCCTATAATTCACCCCTCCACTTT.

This chain uses TRBV5-5 with TRBJ1-5; D is undetermined. Trimming took off 0 bases at V and 5 bases at J, with 12 bases between the two ends. The CDR3 runs 15 residues. Looked up from germline, CDR1 is SGHKS and CDR2 is YYEKEE (reference sequence). The CDR3 reads CASSLEVLGYQPQHF. Here the CDR3 DNA reads TGTGCCAGCAGCTTGGAAGTTCTGGGATATCAGCCCCAGCATTTT.

The rearrangement uses TRBV29-1 and TRBJ2-7, with 10 nucleotides matching TRBD1. The CDR3 totals 13 residues. The junction had 6 bases not matched to a gene; V was cut back by 4 bases and J by 6 bases. Germline assignment: CDR1 SQVTM and CDR2 ANQGSEA. DNA for the CDR3: TGCAGCGTTGGTCCCGGGACAGGGGTCGAGCAGTACTTC. It codes for CSVGPGTGVEQYF.

The chain recombines TRBV6-1 with TRBJ1-1, with D unclear. The CDR3 length is 11 residues. The germline CDR1 and CDR2 sequences are MNHNS and SASEGT. V was clipped by 7 bases and J by 1 base, with 4 bases between them. In DNA, the CDR3 is TGTGCCAGCATGGAGAACACTGAAGCTTTCTTT. It specifies CASMENTEAFF.

This clone was counted a single time. This chain connects TRBV12-5 to TRBJ1-1; 10 bases are shared with TRBD1. Per the germline V gene, CDR1 is LGHNT and CDR2 is FRNRAP. Trimming at V came to 1 base and at J to 10 bases, leaving 3 bases not matched to a gene. CDR3 length: 13 amino acids. As DNA, the CDR3 is TGTGCTAGTGGTTTGGGACAGGGGGCAGGAGCTTTCTTT. Amino acid sequence: CASGLGQGAGAFF. The full variable domain, its missing parts supplied by reference TRBV12-5 and TRBJ1-1, is DARVTQTPRHKVTEMGQEVTMRCQPILGHNTVFWYRQTMMQGLELLAYFRNRAPLDDSGMPKDRFSAEMPDATLATLKIQPSEPRDSAVYFCASGLGQGAGAFFGQGTRLTVV.

A few counts support this clone. The identical CDR3 is also encoded by other nucleotide sequences in the sample. The genes are TRBV19 and TRBJ1-1; no firm D call. CDR1 and CDR2 from the germline V gene are LNHDA and SQIVND (reference sequence). CDR3 length equals 12 residues. V lost 6 bases to trimming and J lost 4 bases, with 9 bases between them. Here the CDR3 reads CASSMGGTEAFF. The CDR3 nucleotides read TGTGCCAGTAGCATGGGCGGCACTGAAGCTTTCTTT.

The rearrangement uses TRBV13 and TRBJ2-1; 13 bases are a match to TRBD2. Germline values: CDR1 PRHDT, CDR2 FYEKMQ (reference sequence). The CDR3 totals 15 residues. V lost 4 bases, J lost 7 bases, and 4 bases stayed unmatched. CDR3 loop: CASSSTSGGTNEQFF. In DNA form, the CDR3 reads TGTGCCAGCAGCTCGACTAGCGGGGGGACAAATGAGCAGTTCTTC.

The chain carries TRBV11-2 and TRBJ2-5; TRBD2 agrees at 10 bases. This CDR3 has 17 residues. The trim removed 1 base at V and 1 base at J, leaving 6 bases unmatched. CDR1 and CDR2 (germline): SGHAT, FQNNGV. This chain's CDR3 is CASSLGLAGGPQETQYF. CDR3 nucleotides: TGTGCCAGCAGCTTAGGTTTAGCGGGGGGACCCCAAGAGACCCAGTACTTC.

In its sample, this clone ranks as medium-sized. The rearrangement joins TRBV16 to TRBJ1-2; D not certain. Germline V CDR1 and CDR2: KGHSY, FQNENV. The CDR3 has 13 amino acids. Trimming removed 4 bases at V and 8 bases at J, with 14 bases between. CDR3 bases: TGTGCCAGCAGCCCAGAATTGGTATCCGGCTACACCTTC. Encoded protein: CASSPELVSGYTF.